This TCR beta chain derives from a study of blood T cell repertoires in COVID-19. Profiled with immunoSEQ multiplex PCR; TCRdb holds only in-frame clones, not every one. The sample consists of under 200,000 clones, approximately 80% of them appearing once. This clone was counted between two and nine times. The CDR3 length is 14 residues. V lost 4 bases, J lost 10 bases, and 10 bases stayed unmatched. Per the germline V gene, CDR1 is GTSNPN and CDR2 is SVGIG (reference sequence). The specimen was peripheral blood. The clonotype comes from a woman in her 70s with COVID-19, enrolled during active disease. The chain has TRBV30 and TRBJ2-1; 10 positions agree with TRBD2. In DNA form, the CDR3 reads TGTGCCTGGACCCTAGCGGGAGCCGGTGGAGAGCAGTTCTTC. This codes for CAWTLAGAGGEQFF.